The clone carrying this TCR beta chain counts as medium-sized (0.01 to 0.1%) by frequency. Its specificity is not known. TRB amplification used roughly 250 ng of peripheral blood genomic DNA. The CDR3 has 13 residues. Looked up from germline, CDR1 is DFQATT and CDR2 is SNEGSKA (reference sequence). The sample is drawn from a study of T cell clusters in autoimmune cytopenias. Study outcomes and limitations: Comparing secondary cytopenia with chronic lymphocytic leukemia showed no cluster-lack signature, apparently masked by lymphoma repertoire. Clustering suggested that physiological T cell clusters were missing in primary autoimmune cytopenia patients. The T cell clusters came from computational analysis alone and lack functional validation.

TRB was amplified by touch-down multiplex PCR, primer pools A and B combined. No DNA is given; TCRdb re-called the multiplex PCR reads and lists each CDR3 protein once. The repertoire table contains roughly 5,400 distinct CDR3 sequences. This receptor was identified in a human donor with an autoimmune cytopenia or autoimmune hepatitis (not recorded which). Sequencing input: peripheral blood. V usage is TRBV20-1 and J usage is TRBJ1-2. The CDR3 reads CSARVIYRDGYTF.